One and the same sample provided the 6 T cell receptor beta chains below, sequenced in a study of cytomegalovirus exposure and HLA in healthy donors (dated by TCRdb to the late 2010s). The receptor library was made with the immunoSEQ multiplex PCR assay. For the multiplex PCR, a mixture combining 60 forward primers for TCR Vbeta segments and 13 reverse primers for TCR Jbeta segments was used. TCRdb holds this immuneACCESS table with in-frame rearrangements only. Some clones are missing; in checked studies, unresolved V genes explain under half, and the rest has no known cause. A total of about 130,000 clones appear in this sample, 83% of them only once. Over 3% of the sample is taken by the ten largest. The sample comprised PBMCs. The receptors originated from a middle-aged woman in good health and CMV-seropositive.

Of note for this clone: Relative to the germline gene, one junction end is altered; a read error may explain this. Other DNA sequences in the sample encode the same CDR3. CDR3 bases: TGTGCCAGTAGTGACTCGATGGCAGGGGGCTTCCCTGGAAACACCATATATTTT. Translation: CASSDSMAGGFPGNTIYF. The chain joins TRBV6-4 to TRBJ1-3, with TRBD1 identical over 8 bases. This CDR3 contains 18 residues. Germline-derived CDR1 and CDR2 are MRHNA and SNTAGT.

On this clone itself: The junction departs from germline at one end; a sequencing error may be responsible. The chain carries TRBV28 and TRBJ1-2; a possible D gene is TRBD1 (5 bases). The CDR3 contains 14 residues. Germline-derived CDR1 and CDR2 are MDHEN and SYDVKM. CDR3 amino acids: CVSTPPGGSYGYTF. CDR3 in DNA: TGTGTCAGCACTCCCCCGGGGGGTTCCTATGGCTACACCTTC.

V gene TRBV27 combines with J gene TRBJ2-5, with TRBD2 identical over 8 bases. The J call may be in error: the DNA end matches TRBJ2-7 better. Germline V CDR1 and CDR2: MNHEY, SMNVEV (reference sequence). The CDR3 consists of 17 residues. In DNA form, the CDR3 reads TGTGCCAGCAGTTTATATATCGGGGGGGATTACTCCTACGAGCAGTACTTC. Protein: CASSLYIGGDYSYEQYF.

This clone was seen once. The chain carries TRBV28 and TRBJ2-5; a weak D match, TRBD2 (6 bases). The CDR3 consists of 13 residues. In germline, CDR1 is MDHEN, CDR2 SYDVKM. V was clipped by 6 bases and J by 4 bases, with 12 bases between them. Here the CDR3 reads CASSHGSGETQYF. For the CDR3, the DNA is TGTGCCAGCAGCCACGGTAGCGGAGAGACCCAGTACTTC.

The CDR3 sequence: CASSRAGTEDSEKLFF. The CDR3 bases are TGCGCCAGCAGCCGGGCCGGGACAGAGGATAGTGAAAAACTGTTTTTT. The rearrangement joins TRBV4-1 to TRBJ1-4, with 7 bases matching TRBD1. CDR3 length: 16 amino acids. Germline loops: CDR1 MGHRA, CDR2 YSYEKL. The junction had 12 bases not matched to a gene; V was cut back by 4 bases and J by 7 bases.

This chain uses TRBV30 with TRBJ1-6; no clear D. CDR1 and CDR2 from the germline V gene are GTSNPN and SVGIG (reference sequence). Trimming took off 3 bases at V and 18 bases at J, with 12 bases between the two ends. CDR3 length: 10 amino acids. CDR3 loop: CAWRVILAHF. CDR3 sequence (DNA): TGTGCCTGGAGAGTTATTTTAGCCCACTTT.